These 32 T cell receptor beta chains came from one sample sequenced in a study of blood T cell repertoires in COVID-19 (dated by TCRdb to the early 2020s). The method was the immunoSEQ multiplex PCR assay. TCRdb's version of the immuneACCESS table is confined to in-frame rearrangements and falls short of the full clone set. An unresolved V gene accounts for under half of the shortfall where checked; the remainder is of unknown origin. For this sample the table gives under 95,000 clones, of which 70% to 90% were detected only once. The ten most abundant clones make up over 5% of the sample. The specimen was peripheral blood. The receptors were sampled from a man aged 55 to 69 with acute or convalescent COVID-19.

The chain links TRBV29-1 to TRBJ1-2; D possibly corresponds to TRBD1 (5 bases). This CDR3 has 15 residues. V gave up 1 base and J gave up 4 bases, with 16 bases separating them. From germline, CDR1 is SQVTM and CDR2 ANQGSEA. CDR3 sequence: CSVEGGAGLGYGYTF. In nucleotides, the CDR3 is TGCAGCGTTGAAGGCGGGGCCGGCCTAGGCTATGGCTACACCTTC.

Concerning this clone itself: Other DNA sequences in the sample encode the same CDR3. The chain employs TRBV30 and TRBJ1-3; D gene ambiguous. The CDR3 is 12 amino acids. The germline CDR1 and CDR2 sequences are GTSNPN and SVGIG (reference sequence). Deletions cut 0 bases from V and 3 bases from J, with 3 bases between. CDR3 amino acids: CAWSVSGNTIYF. CDR3 coding DNA: TGTGCCTGGAGTGTGAGTGGAAACACCATATATTTT.

The chain has TRBV6-2 or TRBV6-3 and TRBJ1-1; tentatively, D is TRBD1 (6 bases). In germline, CDR1 is MNHEY, CDR2 SVGEGT. The CDR3 sequence is 15 residues long. V lost 6 bases to trimming and J lost 3 bases, with 17 bases between them. This chain's CDR3 is CASSSGGAVDTEAFF. Here the CDR3 DNA reads TGTGCCAGCAGCTCGGGGGGGGCAGTGGACACTGAAGCTTTCTTT.

This chain connects TRBV18 to TRBJ1-4; D is perhaps TRBD1 (5 bases). V lost 3 bases, J lost 6 bases, and 11 bases lay in between. Germline CDR1 reads KGHSH; CDR2 reads LQKENI. The length of the CDR3 is 14 residues. CDR3 sequence reads: CASSPSVGDEKLFF. The DNA for the CDR3 is TGTGCCAGCTCACCCTCAGTAGGGGATGAAAAACTGTTTTTT. The variable domain in full, completed from reference TRBV18 and TRBJ1-4, reads NAGVMQNPRHLVRRRGQEARLRCSPMKGHSHVYWYRQLPEEGLKFMVYLQKENIIDESGMPKERFSAEFPKEGPSILRIQQVVRGDSAAYFCASSPSVGDEKLFFGSGTQLSVL.

Regarding this clone: At one end the junction does not follow the germline gene, possibly because of a read error. The chain joins TRBV6-6 to TRBJ1-6; 7 nucleotides match TRBD1. Germline-derived CDR1 and CDR2 are MNHNY and SVGAGI (reference sequence). The CDR3 sequence is 14 residues long. The CDR3 coding sequence is TGTGTCAGCAGTCTTGACAGGGTGGGTTCACCCCTCCACTTT. It is translated as CVSSLDRVGSPLHF.

CDR3 protein: CASTTRGNNQPQHF. The CDR3 DNA follows: TGTGCCAGTACAACACGGGGAAACAATCAGCCCCAGCATTTT. V gene TRBV19 combines with J gene TRBJ1-5; D remains unclear. Germline lookup yields CDR1 LNHDA and CDR2 SQIVND (reference sequence). This CDR3 comprises 14 residues. V was cut by 7 bases and J by 3 bases, with 13 bases left in between.

The CDR3 DNA is TGTGCCAGCAGCTACGGACTGGGCGGTGAAGCTTTCTTT. The encoded protein is CASSYGLGGEAFF. This sequence joins TRBV7-3 and TRBJ1-1; D gene ambiguous. The CDR3 is 13 amino acids. CDR1 SGHTA and CDR2 FQGTGA come from the germline V gene. V gave up 4 bases and J gave up 7 bases, with 13 bases separating them. Complete variable domain (other parts from reference TRBV7-3 and TRBJ1-1): GAGVSQTPSNKVTEKGKYVELRCDPISGHTALYWYRQSLGQGPEFLIYFQGTGAADDSGLPNDRFFAVRPEGSVSTLKIQRTERGDSAVYLCASSYGLGGEAFFGQGTRLTVV.

The V and J genes are TRBV27 and TRBJ1-5; TRBD1 matches at 11 bases. Germline V gene lookup returns CDR1 MNHEY and CDR2 SMNVEV (reference sequence). The CDR3 totals 16 residues. V shed 5 bases, J shed 2 bases, and the junction held 5 bases outside the gene matches. The CDR3 bases are TGTGCCAGCAGTCCCGGGACAGGGGGTCGCAATCAGCCCCAGCATTTT. As protein: CASSPGTGGRNQPQHF.

The chain carries TRBV18 and TRBJ1-6; TRBD1 might be the D (6 bases). Trimming cost V 3 bases and J 12 bases, with 15 bases left between them. Germline lookup yields CDR1 KGHSH and CDR2 LQKENI. The CDR3 runs 14 residues. The CDR3 region has the DNA TGTGCCAGCTCACCGGGCAGGGGAATTAAACCCCTCCACTTT. Its protein product is CASSPGRGIKPLHF.

About this clone: Distinct nucleotide sequences in the sample also encode this CDR3. The J gene is TRBJ2-1, the V gene TRBV7-2, with unresolved D. V shed 5 bases and J shed 0 bases, with 11 bases lying between them. Germline CDR1 reads SGHTA; CDR2 reads FQGNSA. CDR3 length equals 15 residues. CDR3 DNA sequence: TGTGCCAGCAGCAATCCAGGTTTCTCCTACAATGAGCAGTTCTTC. It translates to CASSNPGFSYNEQFF.

The rearrangement joins TRBV7-2 to TRBJ1-5, with D possibly being TRBD1 (5 bases). The germline V gene has CDR1 SGHTA and CDR2 FQGNSA. Trimming cost V 5 bases and J 4 bases, with 15 bases left between them. The CDR3 runs to 15 residues. The CDR3 nucleotides read TGTGCCAGCAGCCCCAGGGTGGGCAGTAATCAGCCCCAGCATTTT. Protein sequence: CASSPRVGSNQPQHF.

The chain links TRBV24-1 to TRBJ1-2, with TRBD1 matching 8 bases. V shed 0 bases, J shed 9 bases, and the junction held 20 bases outside the gene matches. Germline V gene data show CDR1 as KGHDR and CDR2 as SFDVKD. The CDR3 has 19 amino acids. The CDR3 region is CATSDLVLGQGARSRSYTF. Written as DNA, the CDR3 is TGTGCCACCAGTGATTTGGTACTGGGGCAGGGGGCCCGCTCTCGTAGCTACACCTTC.

The V and J genes are TRBV6-2 or TRBV6-3 and TRBJ2-2; 8 bases line up with TRBD1. Germline assignment: CDR1 MNHEY and CDR2 SVGEGT. The CDR3 is 15 amino acids. The V gene end was trimmed by 6 bases and the J gene end by 4 bases; junction bases not matched to a gene: 7. The CDR3, as DNA: TGTGCCAGCAGCCGGACACAGGGGGTCACCGGGGAGCTGTTTTTT. It translates to CASSRTQGVTGELFF.

This chain uses TRBV18 with TRBJ2-6; weak D call: TRBD1 (6 bases). CDR1 KGHSH and CDR2 LQKENI come from the germline V gene. CDR3 length: 16 residues. V lost 3 bases and J 2 bases, leaving 11 bases between the germline ends. The CDR3 DNA reads TGTGCCAGCTCACCCCTCGCAGGGGCTGGGGCCAACGTCCTGACTTTC. It specifies CASSPLAGAGANVLTF.

This rearrangement joins TRBV10-3 to TRBJ1-1, with TRBD1 matching over 7 bases. From germline, CDR1 is ENHRY and CDR2 SYGVKD. The CDR3 runs 14 residues. V lost 6 bases and J lost 1; bases outside the gene matches: 5. DNA for the CDR3: TGTGCCATCAGGCAGGGGGAAGAGAACACTGAAGCTTTCTTT. Its protein product is CAIRQGEENTEAFF.

This chain uses TRBV2 with TRBJ2-3; 7 nucleotides line up with TRBD2. With V trimmed by 4 bases and J by 1 base, 8 bases remained unmatched. Germline CDR1 SNHLY, CDR2 FYNNEI. This CDR3 spans 16 amino acids. In nucleotides, the CDR3 is TGTGCCAGCAGTGGGGACTACACCGGCCGCACAGATACGCAGTATTTT. Translation: CASSGDYTGRTDTQYF.

The chain has TRBV6-2 or TRBV6-3 and TRBJ1-1, with unresolved D. CDR3 length: 15 residues. The V gene lost 2 bases and the J gene lost 1 base, with 11 bases spanning the gap. The V gene's germline CDR1 is MNHEY and CDR2 SVGEGT. The CDR3 DNA is TGTGCCAGCAGTTACAACCCCCGGGGGAACACTGAAGCTTTCTTT. Translating gives CASSYNPRGNTEAFF.

The genes are TRBV20-1 and TRBJ2-3; 8 bases are shared with TRBD2. The junction had 16 bases not matched to a gene; V was cut back by 3 bases and J by 2 bases. CDR3 length: 18 amino acids. Germline V gene sequence: CDR1 DFQATT, CDR2 SNEGSKA (reference sequence). CDR3 nucleotide sequence: TGCAGTGCTAGTGATCCCGCGGGGGGAGGGAGGGTCACAGATACGCAGTATTTT. This codes for CSASDPAGGGRVTDTQYF.

This clone was recorded once. The chain has TRBV9 and TRBJ2-7, with 8 positions matching TRBD1. J was trimmed by 4 bases and V by 4 bases; bases with no gene match: 13. This CDR3 is built from 16 residues. Germline values: CDR1 SGDLS, CDR2 YYNGEE. The CDR3 nucleotides are TGTGCCAGCAGCCTGACGACAGGGGCTGGTTTGTACGAGCAGTACTTC. This translates into CASSLTTGAGLYEQYF.

V gene TRBV6-1 combines with J gene TRBJ2-1, with a weak D call TRBD1 (6 bases). The CDR3 is 15 residues long. CDR1 and CDR2 (germline): MNHNS, SASEGT. Between the trimmed V and J ends, which lost 1 base and 2 bases, there was a span of 9 bases. As DNA, the CDR3 is TGTGCCAGCAGTGAAGTGCCAGGGGCCTACAATGAGCAGTTCTTC. It is translated as CASSEVPGAYNEQFF.

Comment on this clone: Within the sample, other DNA sequences also encode this same CDR3. This chain joins TRBV6-5 and TRBJ1-1; D not certain. The CDR3 has 14 residues. Trimming took off 4 bases at V and 0 bases at J, with 9 bases between the two ends. Per the germline V gene, CDR1 is MNHEY and CDR2 is SVGAGI. DNA of the CDR3: TGTGCCAGCAGTTTCTCGGCCTTGAACACTGAAGCTTTCTTT. Protein: CASSFSALNTEAFF.

The genes are TRBV11-2 and TRBJ2-3; 14 bases match TRBD2. Germline trimming cut 2 bases from V and 5 bases from J; bases unmatched to any gene: 3. Germline CDR1 is SGHAT and CDR2 is FQNNGV. The CDR3 length is 16 residues. The CDR3: CASSLRTSGGIDTQYF. CDR3 in DNA: TGTGCCAGCAGCTTAAGGACTAGCGGGGGGATAGATACGCAGTATTTT.

This chain connects TRBV20-1 to TRBJ2-5; TRBD2 might be the D (7 bases). Trimming shortened V by 3 bases and J by 4 bases, and 21 bases separated the two germline ends. Germline assignment: CDR1 DFQATT and CDR2 SNEGSKA (reference sequence). The CDR3 is 16 residues long. The CDR3 region has the DNA TGCAGTGCTAGTGGGAGGAATAAGGGGGAGGGAGAGACCCAGTACTTC. Its translation is CSASGRNKGEGETQYF.

J is TRBJ1-2 and V is TRBV30; unclear D gene. The CDR3 has 15 residues. CDR1 is GTSNPN, CDR2 SVGIG, per germline (reference sequence). Between the trimmed V and J ends, which lost 0 bases and 4 bases, there was a span of 15 bases. Here the CDR3 DNA reads TGTGCCTGGAGTGTACCCCACACAGTCAGCTATGGCTACACCTTC. The encoded protein is CAWSVPHTVSYGYTF.

The rearrangement joins TRBV5-1 to TRBJ1-1; TRBD1 is a possible D gene (6 bases). Trimming took 4 bases from V and 0 from J, leaving 13 bases between them. The CDR3 spans 15 residues. Germline V lookup: CDR1 SGHRS, CDR2 YFSETQ. CDR3 coding DNA: TGCGCCAGCAGCCCTACAGGGTCCATGAACACTGAAGCTTTCTTT. Amino acid sequence: CASSPTGSMNTEAFF.

This CDR3 is CASSPRQGGAYNEQFF. The CDR3 bases are TGTGCCAGCAGCCCTAGACAGGGGGGGGCTTACAATGAGCAGTTCTTC. The J gene is TRBJ2-1, the V gene TRBV7-2; 9 bases align to TRBD1. The CDR3 spans 16 residues. J gave up 4 bases and V 5 bases, and 9 bases lay outside the gene matches. Looked up from germline, CDR1 is SGHTA and CDR2 is FQGNSA. Based on the CDR3 plus reference TRBV7-2 and TRBJ2-1, the full variable domain is GAGVSQSPSNKVTEKGKDVELRCDPISGHTALYWYRQSLGQGLEFLIYFQGNSAPDKSGLPSDRFSAERTGGSVSTLTIQRTQQEDSAVYLCASSPRQGGAYNEQFFGPGTRLTVL.

This clone showed up just once. The chain recombines TRBV18 with TRBJ1-3, with D hard to call. CDR1 is KGHSH and CDR2 is LQKENI in the germline V gene. Trimming pared 6 bases from V and 0 bases from J, leaving 15 bases between. This CDR3 is 16 amino acids long. The CDR3 spells CASSGMELVSGNTIYF. The CDR3, as DNA: TGTGCCAGCTCGGGGATGGAACTAGTCTCTGGAAACACCATATATTTT.

V usage is TRBV5-4 and J usage is TRBJ1-5, with a possible D match to TRBD1 (5 bases). V lost 3 bases to trimming and J lost 2 bases, with 9 bases between them. This CDR3 has 14 amino acids. Germline assignment: CDR1 SGHNT and CDR2 YYREEE (reference sequence). Here the CDR3 DNA reads TGTGCCAGCAGCTCCCAAGGGGGCAATCAGCCCCAGCATTTT. The encoded protein is CASSSQGGNQPQHF.

V gene TRBV9 combines with J gene TRBJ2-5; no firm D call. Germline CDR1 SGDLS, CDR2 YYNGEE. Deletions cut 4 bases from V and 1 base from J, with 11 bases between. This CDR3 contains 14 residues. For the CDR3, the DNA is TGTGCCAGCAGCAAAAATTCCTTCCAAGAGACCCAGTACTTC. Translating gives CASSKNSFQETQYF.

The chain has TRBV2 and TRBJ1-2; D gene unclear. CDR1 and CDR2 (germline): SNHLY, FYNNEI. This CDR3 spans 14 amino acids. With 2 bases removed from V and 1 base from J, the gap between germline ends came to 8 bases. Written as DNA, the CDR3 is TGTGCCAGCAGTGAATCCGGAGATAACTATGGCTACACCTTC. Protein: CASSESGDNYGYTF.

The genes are TRBV11-2 and TRBJ1-5; TRBD1 might be the D (5 bases). Germline V gene data show CDR1 as SGHAT and CDR2 as FQNNGV. Trimming removed 2 bases from V and 7 bases from J, with 15 bases in between. The CDR3 is 15 residues long. The DNA for the CDR3 is TGTGCCAGCAGCTTATCTGCAGGGTTGTCCCAGCCCCAGCATTTT. It encodes CASSLSAGLSQPQHF.

The rearrangement uses TRBV5-4 and TRBJ1-2; D remains ambiguous. V was cut by 5 bases and J by 5 bases, with 13 bases left in between. The CDR3 totals 13 residues. The germline V gene has CDR1 SGHNT and CDR2 YYREEE (reference sequence). CDR3: CASSMSGGYGYTF. CDR3 DNA sequence: TGTGCCAGCAGTATGTCAGGAGGGTATGGCTACACCTTC.